The TCR beta chain under discussion was sequenced for a study of blood T cell repertoires in COVID-19 (TCRdb year 2020). For the study in its entirety: Collaborator samples came from the United States, Italy and Spain and covered acute and convalescent phases of COVID-19. The prospective study material was composed of cDNA or gDNA derived from T cells, B-cell-depleted T cells, or PBMCs. Subjects who had been exposed to COVID-19, were actively infected with it, or had recovered from it provided the deeply sampled blood TCRbeta repertoires that made up the dataset. The repertoires were released in a freely available public database intended as a resource for research on the immune response to SARS-CoV-2. Samples were obtained from the ongoing ImmuneRACE study (first 160 participants) and from about 1,300 subjects provided by 6 global collaborators. Nearly every sample came with metadata listing a de-identified subject ID, COVID-19 status, age in years and sex. Where HLA class I and class II types were available, the types were taken from metadata supplied by the sample provider, not from assay-based typing. Study-level results and caveats: The quantity of clinical and demographic metadata differed by source and by participant and was supplied without curation.

Details on this clone: Its antigen remains undetermined. No qualities accompany the bases; no much larger clone lies one base away.

TCRbeta CDR3 regions were amplified from genomic DNA using the immunoSEQ Assay, a bias-controlled multiplex PCR. In the paper's pipeline: Within the assay, amplification of reference gene primers was used to estimate how many nucleated cells each sample contained. Sequence reads were collapsed and filtered to measure the absolute abundance of every unique TCRbeta CDR3 rearrangement. For each sample, productive Simpson clonality was calculated by taking the square root of Simpson's diversity index across productive rearrangements. Imported from immuneACCESS, the table was reduced by TCRdb to in-frame sequences with V and J called. These copies leave out some clones; in studies compared against another copy, an unresolved V gene accounts for under half, and the cause of the remainder is not known. V and J calls and clone size are as listed in that table; D and trimming were resolved from the DNA. This sample has about 350,000 clones in its table, and about 90% of those were observed once. Together, the top ten hold 2.5% to 3% of the sample.

The CDR3, from cysteine to phenylalanine, totals 16 residues. Only the CDR3 portion is preserved as DNA: 48 bases, with reading frame beginning at the first base. Unmatched junction bases come to 5, with V trimmed by 3 bases and J by 2 bases. The germline V gene yields MNHNS for CDR1 and SASEGT for CDR2. Enrolling through a virtual design, the prospective study's participants ranged in age from roughly 18 to 95 years and lived across around 25 United States geographic areas. Cohort assignment in the prospective study relied on participant-reported clinical history from a screening survey and a study questionnaire. Recovered participants in ImmuneRACE Cohort 3 were defined as having two consecutive negative NP/OP PCR tests, clearance from a healthcare professional, or resolution of symptoms. In the prospective study, mobile phlebotomists collected whole blood, serum and a nasopharyngeal or oropharyngeal swab from each participant. Participants in the prospective study had the option to provide additional blood draws and questionnaires over a roughly two-month period. Before DNA extraction, blood samples from the prospective study were shipped at room temperature or frozen.

The source of this sequence is a woman in her thirties who had recovered from COVID-19. Sequencing used PBMCs or T cells enriched from blood (not recorded which). The chain was built from TRBV6-1 and TRBJ2-1, with 9 bases aligning to TRBD2. The DNA reads TGTGCCAGCAGTGAGATGCTAGCGGGAACCTACAATGAGCAGTTCTTC. This sequence encodes CASSEMLAGTYNEQFF.